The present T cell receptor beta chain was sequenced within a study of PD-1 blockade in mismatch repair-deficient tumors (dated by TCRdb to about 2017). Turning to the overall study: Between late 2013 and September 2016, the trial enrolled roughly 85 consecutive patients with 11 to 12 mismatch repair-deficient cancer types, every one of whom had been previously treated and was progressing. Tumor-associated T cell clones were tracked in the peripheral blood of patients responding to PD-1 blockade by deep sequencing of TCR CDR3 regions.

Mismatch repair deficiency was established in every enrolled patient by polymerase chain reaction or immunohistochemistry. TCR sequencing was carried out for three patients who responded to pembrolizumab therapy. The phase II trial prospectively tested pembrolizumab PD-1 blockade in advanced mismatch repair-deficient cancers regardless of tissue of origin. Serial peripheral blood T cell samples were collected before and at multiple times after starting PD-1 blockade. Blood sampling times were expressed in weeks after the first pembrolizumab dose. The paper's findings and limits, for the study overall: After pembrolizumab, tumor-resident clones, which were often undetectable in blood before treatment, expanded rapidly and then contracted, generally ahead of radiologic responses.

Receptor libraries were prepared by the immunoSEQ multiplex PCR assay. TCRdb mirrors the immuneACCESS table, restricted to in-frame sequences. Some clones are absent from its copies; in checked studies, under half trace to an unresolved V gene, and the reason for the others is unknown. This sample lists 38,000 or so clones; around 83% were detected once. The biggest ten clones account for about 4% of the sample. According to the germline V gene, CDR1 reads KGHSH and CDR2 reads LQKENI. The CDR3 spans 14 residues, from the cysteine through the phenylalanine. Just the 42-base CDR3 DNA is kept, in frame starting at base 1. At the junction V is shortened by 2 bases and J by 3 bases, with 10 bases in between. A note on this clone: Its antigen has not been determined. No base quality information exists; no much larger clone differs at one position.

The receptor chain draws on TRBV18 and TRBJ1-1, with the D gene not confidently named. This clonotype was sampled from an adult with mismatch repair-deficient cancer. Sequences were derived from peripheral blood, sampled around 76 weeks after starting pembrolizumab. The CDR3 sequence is CASSPTERDTEAFF. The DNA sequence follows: TGTGCCAGCTCACCAACCGAAAGGGACACTGAAGCTTTCTTT.